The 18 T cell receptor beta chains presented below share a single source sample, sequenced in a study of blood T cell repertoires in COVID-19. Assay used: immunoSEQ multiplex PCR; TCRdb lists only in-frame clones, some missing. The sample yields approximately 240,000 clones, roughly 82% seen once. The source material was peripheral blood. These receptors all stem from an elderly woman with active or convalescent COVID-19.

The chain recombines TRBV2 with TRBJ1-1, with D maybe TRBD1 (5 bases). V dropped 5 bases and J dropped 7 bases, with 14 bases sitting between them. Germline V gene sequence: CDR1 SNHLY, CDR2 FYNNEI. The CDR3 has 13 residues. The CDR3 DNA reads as TGTGCCAGCAGTAGAAATGGGGCGGTTGAAGCTTTCTTT. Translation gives CASSRNGAVEAFF.

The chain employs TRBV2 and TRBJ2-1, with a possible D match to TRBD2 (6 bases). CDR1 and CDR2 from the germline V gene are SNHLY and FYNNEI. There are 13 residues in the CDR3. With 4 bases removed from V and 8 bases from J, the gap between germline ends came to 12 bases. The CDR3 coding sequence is TGTGCCAGCAGTGCCCGACTAGACCATGAGCAGTTCTTC. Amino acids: CASSARLDHEQFF. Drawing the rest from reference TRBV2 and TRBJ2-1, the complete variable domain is EPEVTQTPSHQVTQMGQEVILRCVPISNHLYFYWYRQILGQKVEFLVSFYNNEISEKSEIFDDQFSVERPDGSNFTLKIRSTKLEDSAMYFCASSARLDHEQFFGPGTRLTVL.

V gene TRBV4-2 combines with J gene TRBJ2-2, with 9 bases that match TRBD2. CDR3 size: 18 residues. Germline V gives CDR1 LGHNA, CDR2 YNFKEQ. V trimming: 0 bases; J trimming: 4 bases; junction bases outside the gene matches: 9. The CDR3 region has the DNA TGTGCCAGCAGCCAAGATCAGTTAGCGGGAGAGAGCACCGGGGAGCTGTTTTTT. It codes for CASSQDQLAGESTGELFF.

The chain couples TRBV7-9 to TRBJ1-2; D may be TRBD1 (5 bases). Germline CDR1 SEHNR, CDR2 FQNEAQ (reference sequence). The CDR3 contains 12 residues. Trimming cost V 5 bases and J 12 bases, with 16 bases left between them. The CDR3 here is CASSPSLGGHTF. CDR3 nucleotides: TGTGCCAGCAGCCCGAGCCTGGGGGGTCACACCTTC.

CDR3 in DNA: TGTGCCAGCAGCGCAGGTACAGGGTGGATTACTGAAGCTTTCTTT. This sequence encodes CASSAGTGWITEAFF. The chain carries TRBV11-2 and TRBJ1-1; tentatively, D is TRBD1 (6 bases). Trimming left V 5 bases short and J 5 bases short, with 18 bases between. The CDR3 has 15 amino acids. Germline CDR1 and CDR2: SGHAT and FQNNGV.

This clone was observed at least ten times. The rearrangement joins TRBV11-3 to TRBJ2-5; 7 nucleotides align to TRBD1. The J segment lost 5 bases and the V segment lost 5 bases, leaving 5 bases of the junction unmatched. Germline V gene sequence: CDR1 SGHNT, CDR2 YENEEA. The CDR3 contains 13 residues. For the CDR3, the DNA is TGTGCCAGCAGCCAGGGGGTGGGTGAGACCCAGTACTTC. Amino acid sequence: CASSQGVGETQYF.

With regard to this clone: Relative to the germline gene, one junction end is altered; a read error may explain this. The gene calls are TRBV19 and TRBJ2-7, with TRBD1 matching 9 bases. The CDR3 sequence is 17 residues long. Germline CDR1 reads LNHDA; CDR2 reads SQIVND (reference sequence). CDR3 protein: CASSDLSGQGVSSEQYF. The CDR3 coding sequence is TGTGCCAGTAGTGACCTTTCGGGACAGGGAGTCTCCTCCGAGCAGTACTTC.

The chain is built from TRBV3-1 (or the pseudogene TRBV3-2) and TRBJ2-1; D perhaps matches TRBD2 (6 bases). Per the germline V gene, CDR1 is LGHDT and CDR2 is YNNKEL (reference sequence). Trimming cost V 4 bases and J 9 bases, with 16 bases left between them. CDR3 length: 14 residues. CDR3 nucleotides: TGTGCCAGCAGCCCGTCAGGGAGGTGGGGTGAGCAGTTCTTC. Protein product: CASSPSGRWGEQFF.

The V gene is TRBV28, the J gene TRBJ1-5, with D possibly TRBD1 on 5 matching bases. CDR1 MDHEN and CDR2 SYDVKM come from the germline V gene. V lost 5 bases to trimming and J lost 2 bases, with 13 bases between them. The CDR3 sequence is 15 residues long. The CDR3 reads CASSETQGGNQPQHF. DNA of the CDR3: TGTGCCAGCAGTGAGACCCAGGGTGGCAATCAGCCCCAGCATTTT.

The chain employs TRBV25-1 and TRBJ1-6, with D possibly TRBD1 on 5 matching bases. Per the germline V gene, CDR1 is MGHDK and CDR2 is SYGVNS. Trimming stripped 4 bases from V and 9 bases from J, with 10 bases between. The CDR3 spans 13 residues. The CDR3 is CASSGQGSSPLHF. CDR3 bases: TGTGCCAGCAGTGGGCAGGGAAGTTCACCCCTCCACTTT.

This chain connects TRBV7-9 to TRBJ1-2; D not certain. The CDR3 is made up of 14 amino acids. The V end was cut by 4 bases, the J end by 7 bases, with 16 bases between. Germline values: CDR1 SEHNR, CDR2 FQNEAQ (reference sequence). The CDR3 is CASSSLGSRGGYTF. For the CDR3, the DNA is TGTGCCAGCAGCTCCCTGGGTAGTCGGGGTGGCTACACCTTC.

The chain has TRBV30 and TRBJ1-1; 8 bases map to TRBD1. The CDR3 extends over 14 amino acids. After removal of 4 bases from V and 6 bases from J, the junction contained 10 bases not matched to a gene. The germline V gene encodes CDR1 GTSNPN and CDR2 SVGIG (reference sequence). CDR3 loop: CAWNNRGVFSEAFF. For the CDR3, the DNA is TGTGCCTGGAATAACAGGGGGGTGTTCTCTGAAGCTTTCTTT.

DNA for the CDR3: TGTGCCAGCAGTGCAGGAGGGGCAGAGACCCAGTACTTC. This encodes CASSAGGAETQYF. The chain uses TRBV2 and TRBJ2-5; possible D gene TRBD2, 6 bases. The germline gives CDR1 SNHLY, CDR2 FYNNEI. The CDR3 totals 13 residues. The V gene lost 4 bases and the J gene lost 4 bases, with 10 bases spanning the gap.

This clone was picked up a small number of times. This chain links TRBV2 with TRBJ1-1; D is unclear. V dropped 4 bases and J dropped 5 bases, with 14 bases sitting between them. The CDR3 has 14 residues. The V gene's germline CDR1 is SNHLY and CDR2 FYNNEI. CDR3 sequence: CASSGKGGRTEAFF. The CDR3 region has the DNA TGTGCCAGCAGTGGTAAGGGAGGGAGGACTGAAGCTTTCTTT.

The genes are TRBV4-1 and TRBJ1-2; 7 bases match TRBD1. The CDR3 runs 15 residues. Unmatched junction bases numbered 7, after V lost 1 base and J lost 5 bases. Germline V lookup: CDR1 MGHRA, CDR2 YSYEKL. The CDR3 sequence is CASSQVTTGTYGYTF. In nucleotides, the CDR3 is TGCGCCAGCAGCCAAGTGACGACAGGGACTTATGGCTACACCTTC.

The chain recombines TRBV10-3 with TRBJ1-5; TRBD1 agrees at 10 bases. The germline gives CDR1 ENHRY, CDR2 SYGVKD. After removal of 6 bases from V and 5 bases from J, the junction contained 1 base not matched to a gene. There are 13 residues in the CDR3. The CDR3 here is CAIRDRGDQPQHF. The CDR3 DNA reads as TGTGCCATCAGGGACAGGGGGGATCAGCCCCAGCATTTT.

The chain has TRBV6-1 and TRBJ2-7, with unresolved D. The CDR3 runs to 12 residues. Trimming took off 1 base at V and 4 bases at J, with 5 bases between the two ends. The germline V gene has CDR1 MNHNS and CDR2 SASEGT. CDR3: CASSEGSYEQYF. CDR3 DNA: TGTGCCAGCAGTGAAGGCAGTTACGAGCAGTACTTC.

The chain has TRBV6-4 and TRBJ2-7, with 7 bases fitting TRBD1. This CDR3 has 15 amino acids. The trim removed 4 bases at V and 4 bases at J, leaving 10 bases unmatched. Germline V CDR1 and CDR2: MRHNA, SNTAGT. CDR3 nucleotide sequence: TGTGCCAGCAGTGTCGGGCCGGGACAGAGATACGAGCAGTACTTC. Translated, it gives CASSVGPGQRYEQYF.